The T cell receptor beta chain under discussion was sequenced for a study of cytomegalovirus exposure and HLA in healthy donors. Produced via immunoSEQ multiplex PCR; TCRdb's table is partial and in-frame only. The sample has about 200,000 clones, 88% seen once. This clone was seen only once. Its antigen is still unknown. Study-wide results and caveats: In vitro work confirmed that a few CMV-associated chains recognize CMV antigens. There were 164 TCR beta chains listed as cytomegalovirus-associated.

Germline V gene sequence: CDR1 MNHNY, CDR2 SVGAGI (reference sequence). The CDR3 has 15 amino acids. Deletions cut 0 bases from V and 6 bases from J, with 12 bases between. The specimen was PBMCs. This clonotype was obtained from a woman under 30 in good health and CMV-seronegative. The V gene is TRBV6-6, the J gene TRBJ2-1; maybe TRBD1 (6 bases). CDR3 sequence reads: CASSYSIQGVNEQFF. In DNA, the CDR3 is TGTGCCAGCAGTTACTCGATACAGGGCGTCAATGAGCAGTTCTTC.